Detailed here is one TCR beta chain. Its antigen is still unknown. Per-base qualities were not stored, and no clone one base away is much larger. This entry is derived from a study of blood T cell repertoires in COVID-19 (dated by TCRdb to about 2020). Regarding the research as a whole: The collaborator samples originated in the United States, Italy and Spain and spanned the acute and convalescent phases of COVID-19. Subjects who had been exposed to COVID-19, were actively infected with it, or had recovered from it provided the deeply sampled blood TCRbeta repertoires that made up the dataset. The repertoires were made available in a free public database intended to serve as a resource for research on the immune response to SARS-CoV-2. Sample metadata almost always included a de-identified subject ID, COVID-19 status, age in years and sex. Where available, HLA class I and class II types were taken from metadata supplied by the sample provider and were not determined by assay-based typing. The material from the prospective study consisted of cDNA or gDNA derived from T cells, B-cell-depleted T cells, or PBMCs. The samples were drawn from two sources: the first 160 participants of the ongoing ImmuneRACE study, and 1,200 or so subjects contributed by 6 global collaborators.

The immunoSEQ Assay, a bias-controlled multiplex PCR, was used to amplify TCRbeta CDR3 regions from genomic DNA. As for how the authors treated the data: The number of nucleated cells in each sample was estimated by amplification of reference gene primers within the assay. Sequence reads were collapsed and filtered to measure the absolute abundance of every unique TCRbeta CDR3 rearrangement. For each sample, productive Simpson clonality was calculated by taking the square root of Simpson's diversity index across productive rearrangements. Not all clones reach the TCRdb copy of this immuneACCESS table, which keeps in-frame sequences only. Checked studies attribute under half of the gap to unresolved V genes and leave the rest unexplained. The V and J calls and clone size come from that table; D and trimming were worked out from the DNA. The sample records some 270,000 clones, 75% to 85% of which are singletons. Of the sample, approximately 9.1% falls within the top ten clones.

Participants in the prospective study were aged roughly 18 to 89 years, lived in 20 to 30 United States geographic areas, and enrolled through a virtual design. Cohort assignment in the prospective study relied on participant-reported clinical history from a screening survey and a study questionnaire. Mobile phlebotomists in the prospective study collected whole blood, serum and a nasopharyngeal or oropharyngeal swab from every participant. Additional blood draws and questionnaires over an approximately two-month period could optionally be provided by prospective study participants. Before DNA extraction, prospective study blood samples were shipped either frozen or at room temperature. General study outcomes and caveats: The quantity of clinical and demographic metadata differed by source and by participant and was supplied without curation.

From a lookup of the germline V gene, CDR1 and CDR2 are KGHSH and LQKENI. Taken from cysteine to phenylalanine, the CDR3 has 17 residues. Just the 51-base CDR3 DNA is kept, in frame starting at base 1. V has 0 bases trimmed and J has 0 bases trimmed; junction bases matching no gene number 8. What was sequenced was PBMCs or T cells enriched from blood (not recorded which). This TCR came from a woman aged 50 to 65 with acute COVID-19. The chain is made from TRBV18 and TRBJ2-7; 7 bases in between match TRBD1. The CDR3 amino acid sequence is: CASSPPWTGPASYEQYF. DNA sequence: TGTGCCAGCTCACCACCCTGGACAGGCCCGGCCTCCTACGAGCAGTACTTC.